Sequencing of this T cell receptor beta chain was carried out in a study of patients and donors after allogeneic stem cell transplantation. This CDR3 has 14 amino acids. V lost 0 bases and J 0 bases, leaving 6 bases between the germline ends. Germline loops: CDR1 LGHDT, CDR2 YNNKEL (reference sequence). Using its own MiXCR run on the RT-PCR reads, TCRdb lists one record per CDR3 protein. The table includes 150,000 to 250,000 distinct CDR3 sequences, 41% detected once. Sequencing was carried out using blood, either unsorted or a sorted T cell fraction (not recorded which). The chain couples TRBV3-1 to TRBJ2-7, with D unresolved. This TCR came from a human donor who was either an allogeneic HSCT recipient or a stem cell or donor lymphocyte infusion donor (not recorded which). It is not recorded whose cells these are; they may come from a transplant donor. CDR3 in DNA: TGTGCCAGCAGCCAAGACCCGAGCTCCTACGAGCAGTACTTC. It codes for CASSQDPSSYEQYF.